The rows below give T cell receptor beta chains drawn from one sample of a study of blood T cell repertoires in COVID-19. Some clones are missing from TCRdb's copy, which holds only in-frame ones; the method was immunoSEQ multiplex PCR. The sample yields about 300,000 clones, 80% to 90% seen once. The source material was peripheral blood. Every receptor here comes from a woman between 50 and 59 years old with COVID-19, enrolled during active disease. The CDR3 runs from the conserved cysteine through the conserved F or W. Each record gives: D gene, J gene, V gene, clone size, CDR3 protein, CDR3 DNA. The D gene is left open where the match is weak. Clone size appears in some rows only: once, few, many, or a class for an expanded clone.

D: -
J: TRBJ2-7
V: TRBV5-8
size: -
CDR3: CASSFRQVGYEQYF
DNA: TGTGCCAGCAGCTTTCGGCAGGTCGGCTACGAGCAGTACTTC

D: TRBD1
J: TRBJ2-7
V: TRBV11-2
size: -
CDR3: CASRYTGTGPYEQYF
DNA: TGTGCCAGCAGGTATACCGGGACAGGGCCCTACGAGCAGTACTTC

D: -
J: TRBJ2-3
V: TRBV29-1
size: -
CDR3: CSVPGVGGTDTQYF
DNA: TGCAGCGTTCCGGGGGTAGGGGGCACAGATACGCAGTATTTT

D: TRBD2
J: TRBJ2-7
V: TRBV9
size: -
CDR3: CASSVGGGAEQYF
DNA: TGTGCCAGCAGCGTAGGGGGAGGGGCGGAGCAGTACTTC

D: TRBD2
J: TRBJ2-7
V: TRBV29-1
size: -
CDR3: CSVLPPGLNYEQYF
DNA: TGCAGCGTCCTCCCGCCGGGACTAAACTACGAGCAGTACTTC

D: -
J: TRBJ2-7
V: TRBV7-2
size: -
CDR3: CASSYREEQYF
DNA: TGTGCCAGCAGTTACAGGGAGGAGCAGTACTTC

D: TRBD2
J: TRBJ2-3
V: TRBV3-1/TRBV3-2
size: -
CDR3: CASSSRTRLAGWRGTDTQYF
DNA: TGTGCCAGCAGCAGTCGAACCCGACTAGCGGGATGGAGGGGCACAGATACGCAGTATTTT

D: -
J: TRBJ2-5
V: TRBV7-9
size: -
CDR3: CASSLVPARSETQYF
DNA: TGTGCCAGCAGCTTAGTACCCGCCAGATCAGAGACCCAGTACTTC

D: TRBD1
J: TRBJ1-3
V: TRBV18
size: once
CDR3: CASSLTGGTGNTIYF
DNA: TGTGCCAGCTCACTAACAGGGGGCACTGGAAACACCATATATTTT

D: TRBD1
J: TRBJ1-3
V: TRBV24-1
size: -
CDR3: CATSTGGYGNTIYF
DNA: TGTGCCACCTCTACAGGGGGCTATGGAAACACCATATATTTT

D: -
J: TRBJ1-2
V: TRBV18
size: -
CDR3: CASSPSDSNYGYTF
DNA: TGTGCCAGCTCACCCTCGGACAGTAACTATGGCTACACCTTC

D: -
J: TRBJ2-2
V: TRBV7-9
size: -
CDR3: CASSPVANTGELFF
DNA: TGTGCCAGCAGCCCGGTAGCGAACACCGGGGAGCTGTTTTTT

D: -
J: TRBJ2-5
V: TRBV5-5
size: -
CDR3: CASSFTEETQYF
DNA: TGTGCCAGCAGCTTTACAGAAGAGACCCAGTACTTC

D: -
J: TRBJ1-2
V: TRBV12-3/TRBV12-4
size: -
CDR3: CASSMSLRGYTF
DNA: TGTGCCAGCTCCATGTCGTTGCGTGGCTACACCTTC

D: TRBD1
J: TRBJ1-1
V: TRBV5-5
size: -
CDR3: CASSFRDRGFTEAFF
DNA: TGTGCCAGCAGCTTCCGGGACAGGGGGTTTACTGAAGCTTTCTTT

D: -
J: TRBJ1-1
V: TRBV27
size: -
CDR3: CASRADSEGTEAFF
DNA: TGTGCCAGCAGGGCGGACAGTGAGGGCACTGAAGCTTTCTTT

D: TRBD1
J: TRBJ1-2
V: TRBV19
size: -
CDR3: CASSNGQARGYTF
DNA: TGTGCCAGTAGTAACGGACAGGCGCGCGGCTACACCTTC

D: -
J: TRBJ2-1
V: TRBV6-5
size: -
CDR3: CASSFSGASYNEQFF
DNA: TGTGCCAGCAGCTTCAGCGGAGCCTCCTACAATGAGCAGTTCTTC

D: TRBD1
J: TRBJ1-5
V: TRBV7-2
size: -
CDR3: CASSLVSQGAVQPQHF
DNA: TGTGCCAGCAGCTTAGTAAGCCAGGGGGCGGTTCAGCCCCAGCATTTT